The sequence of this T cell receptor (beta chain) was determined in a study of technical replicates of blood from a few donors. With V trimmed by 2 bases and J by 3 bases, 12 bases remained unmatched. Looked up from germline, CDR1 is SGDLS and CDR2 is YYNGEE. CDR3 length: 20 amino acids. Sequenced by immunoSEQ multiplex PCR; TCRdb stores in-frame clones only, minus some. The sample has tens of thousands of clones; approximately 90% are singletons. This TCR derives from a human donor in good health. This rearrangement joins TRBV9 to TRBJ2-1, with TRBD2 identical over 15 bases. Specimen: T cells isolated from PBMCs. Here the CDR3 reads CASSVSTGTSGRINYNEQFF. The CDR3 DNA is TGTGCCAGCAGCGTCTCGACCGGGACTAGCGGGAGGATAAACTACAATGAGCAGTTCTTC. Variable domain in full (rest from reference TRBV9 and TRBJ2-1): DSGVTQTPKHLITATGQRVTLRCSPRSGDLSVYWYQQSLDQGLQFLIQYYNGEERAKGNILERFSAQQFPDLHSELNLSSLELGDSALYFCASSVSTGTSGRINYNEQFFGPGTRLTVL.